Each of the 27 T cell receptor beta chains below was sequenced from the same sample in a study of OX40 agonist ivuxolimab in advanced cancers. Produced via immunoSEQ multiplex PCR; TCRdb's table is partial and in-frame only. The data hold fewer than 25,000 clones, with roughly nine tenths observed a single time. Sequences were derived from CD4+ or CD8+ T cells sorted from blood, sampled in a trial of the OX40 agonist ivuxolimab. These receptors all stem from an adult with an advanced solid tumor such as melanoma, head and neck, liver or kidney cancer.

The CDR3 reads CASSLLLSGGGTEAFF. The DNA for the CDR3 is TGTGCCAGCAGTCTTTTACTATCAGGGGGCGGCACTGAAGCTTTCTTT. The chain uses TRBV5-4 and TRBJ1-1; 8 bases line up with TRBD1. Per the germline V gene, CDR1 is SGHNT and CDR2 is YYREEE (reference sequence). This CDR3 comprises 16 residues. The V segment lost 5 bases and the J segment 4 bases; nucleotides outside the gene matches: 13.

The gene calls are TRBV7-8 and TRBJ2-3; 13 bases map to TRBD2. The CDR3 length is 16 residues. V was pared by 2 bases and J by 5 bases, with 4 bases of the junction left unmatched. The V gene's germline CDR1 is SGHVS and CDR2 FQNEAQ. In DNA form, the CDR3 reads TGTGCCAGCAGCTTACGGACTAGCGGGAGCCGAGATACGCAGTATTTT. This gives the protein CASSLRTSGSRDTQYF.

The chain is built from TRBV15 and TRBJ1-1; D not certain. Looked up from germline, CDR1 is LNHNV and CDR2 is YYDKDF (reference sequence). This CDR3 region has 13 residues. With 5 bases removed from V and 3 bases from J, the gap between germline ends came to 10 bases. The CDR3, as DNA: TGTGCCACCAGCTCCCAGGTGGACACTGAAGCTTTCTTT. Protein sequence: CATSSQVDTEAFF. Complete variable domain (other parts from reference TRBV15 and TRBJ1-1): DAMVIQNPRYQVTQFGKPVTLSCSQTLNHNVMYWYQQKSSQAPKLLFHYYDKDFNNEADTPDNFQSRRPNTSFCFLDIRSPGLGDTAMYLCATSSQVDTEAFFGQGTRLTVV.

The chain combines TRBV6-5 with TRBJ2-7, with 11 bases lining up with TRBD2. The trim removed 0 bases at V and 3 bases at J, leaving 1 base unmatched. CDR1 is MNHEY, CDR2 SVGAGI, per germline. This CDR3 contains 15 residues. In nucleotides, the CDR3 is TGTGCCAGCAGTTACTCTACTAGCGGGAGCTACGAGCAGTACTTC. This codes for CASSYSTSGSYEQYF.

The chain employs TRBV11-3 and TRBJ2-1; TRBD1 aligns across 8 bases. V was pared by 1 base and J by 6 bases, with 11 bases of the junction left unmatched. The germline gives CDR1 SGHNT, CDR2 YENEEA. The CDR3 length is 17 residues. CDR3 nucleotides: TGTGCCAGCAGCTTAGGAAAAAACAGGGGGTTCGGCAATGAGCAGTTCTTC. Translation gives CASSLGKNRGFGNEQFF.

The chain is built from TRBV29-1 and TRBJ2-5, with a weak D call TRBD1 (6 bases). V was pared by 7 bases and J by 3 bases, with 12 bases between. Germline V gene data show CDR1 as SQVTM and CDR2 as ANQGSEA. The CDR3 sequence is 12 residues long. The CDR3: CSATDSKETQYF. The CDR3 bases are TGCAGCGCTACGGACAGTAAAGAGACCCAGTACTTC.

The V and J genes are TRBV5-1 and TRBJ2-3; D gene ambiguous. This CDR3 has 15 amino acids. The V gene's germline CDR1 is SGHRS and CDR2 YFSETQ. V was pared by 0 bases and J by 2 bases, with 10 bases between. The CDR3 here is CASSLGPGYTDTQYF. The CDR3 nucleotides read TGCGCCAGCAGCTTGGGACCGGGTTACACAGATACGCAGTATTTT. Drawing the rest from reference TRBV5-1 and TRBJ2-3, the complete variable domain is KAGVTQTPRYLIKTRGQQVTLSCSPISGHRSVSWYQQTPGQGLQFLFEYFSETQRNKGNFPGRFSGRQFSNSRSEMNVSTLELGDSALYLCASSLGPGYTDTQYFGPGTRLTVL.

The chain is built from TRBV19 and TRBJ2-5; 8 bases are a match to TRBD2. Germline assignment: CDR1 LNHDA and CDR2 SQIVND (reference sequence). The CDR3 has 15 residues. J was trimmed by 7 bases and V by 3 bases; bases with no gene match: 10. The CDR3 DNA reads as TGTGCCAGTAGTATTGGAGGAGCGGGGGCGCCGACCCAGTACTTC. Its translation is CASSIGGAGAPTQYF.

V usage is TRBV5-4 and J usage is TRBJ2-7; a weak D match, TRBD2 (6 bases). The germline V gene encodes CDR1 SGHNT and CDR2 YYREEE (reference sequence). The CDR3 length is 13 residues. With 3 bases removed from V and 4 bases from J, the gap between germline ends came to 11 bases. The DNA of the CDR3 is TGTGCCAGCAGCTGGGCGGCGGGGTACGAGCAGTACTTC. It encodes CASSWAAGYEQYF.

V usage is TRBV5-1 and J usage is TRBJ2-1; a possible D gene is TRBD2 (5 bases). Deletions cut 3 bases from V and 7 bases from J, with 17 bases between. The CDR3 sequence is 15 residues long. Germline V lookup: CDR1 SGHRS, CDR2 YFSETQ. The CDR3 bases are TGCGCCAGCAGCTCCCTAGCTCAACGGGGTAATGAGCAGTTCTTC. Protein product: CASSSLAQRGNEQFF. Drawing the rest from reference TRBV5-1 and TRBJ2-1, the complete variable domain is KAGVTQTPRYLIKTRGQQVTLSCSPISGHRSVSWYQQTPGQGLQFLFEYFSETQRNKGNFPGRFSGRQFSNSRSEMNVSTLELGDSALYLCASSSLAQRGNEQFFGPGTRLTVL.

This chain connects TRBV10-3 to TRBJ2-7, with TRBD1 matching 8 bases. This CDR3 comprises 15 residues. V was pared by 3 bases and J by 2 bases, with 6 bases of the junction left unmatched. The germline gives CDR1 ENHRY, CDR2 SYGVKD. In DNA, the CDR3 is TGTGCCATCAGTGACCAGACAGGGGCTACCTACGAGCAGTACTTC. Translated, it gives CAISDQTGATYEQYF.

This chain uses TRBV7-2 with TRBJ2-3; 7 bases are a match to TRBD1. V was pared by 2 bases and J by 2 bases, with 4 bases of the junction left unmatched. Germline CDR1 and CDR2: SGHTA and FQGNSA. The CDR3 covers 15 residues. CDR3 amino acids: CASSLRGQPTDTQYF. CDR3 nucleotide sequence: TGTGCCAGCAGCTTAAGGGGACAGCCCACAGATACGCAGTATTTT.

The rearrangement joins TRBV2 to TRBJ2-1, with D perhaps TRBD1 (7 bases). The CDR3 sequence is 12 residues long. Germline-derived CDR1 and CDR2 are SNHLY and FYNNEI. V shed 7 bases and J shed 11 bases, with 15 bases lying between them. In DNA, the CDR3 is TGTGCCAGCAAGGAGGGGGCAATGAAGCAGTTCTTC. It specifies CASKEGAMKQFF.

The chain combines TRBV9 with TRBJ1-1, with a tentative D call TRBD1 (6 bases). V was cut by 3 bases and J by 1 base, with 10 bases left in between. The CDR3 is 14 residues long. Germline loops: CDR1 SGDLS, CDR2 YYNGEE. Here the CDR3 DNA reads TGTGCCAGCAGCGGACAGGTTCAGAACACTGAAGCTTTCTTT. Amino acids: CASSGQVQNTEAFF.

The rearrangement uses TRBV19 and TRBJ2-5, with D tentatively TRBD2 (5 bases). CDR3 length equals 16 residues. With 5 bases removed from V and 5 bases from J, the gap between germline ends came to 21 bases. The V gene's germline CDR1 is LNHDA and CDR2 SQIVND (reference sequence). The CDR3, as DNA: TGTGCCAGTAGTCCCACTCTGTTTTTAGCGCAGGAGACCCAGTACTTC. Translating gives CASSPTLFLAQETQYF.

This clone was seen only once. The gene calls are TRBV5-1 and TRBJ1-2, with D possibly TRBD1 on 6 matching bases. The germline gives CDR1 SGHRS, CDR2 YFSETQ. This CDR3 is built from 15 residues. V was pared by 0 bases and J by 13 bases, with 22 bases between. The CDR3 DNA reads TGCGCCAGCAGCTTGGCCCTAGGGAGAGGGGGTTCGCCCACCTTC. The encoded protein is CASSLALGRGGSPTF.

The chain carries TRBV6-9 and TRBJ2-1; D possibly matches TRBD1 or TRBD2 (6 bases each). Trimming removed 2 bases from V and 7 bases from J, with 12 bases in between. The CDR3 spans 14 residues. The germline V gene encodes CDR1 MNHGY and CDR2 SVAAGI. In nucleotides, the CDR3 is TGTGCCAGCAGTTATGGGGGGCTGGAAAATGAGCAGTTCTTC. Translating gives CASSYGGLENEQFF.

The genes are TRBV5-1 and TRBJ2-7, with 10 bases fitting TRBD1. From germline, CDR1 is SGHRS and CDR2 YFSETQ. The CDR3 is 14 residues long. The J segment lost 4 bases and the V segment lost 6 bases, leaving 7 bases of the junction unmatched. The CDR3 loop is CASTNRGQGYEQYF. The CDR3 DNA reads as TGCGCCAGCACTAATCGGGGACAGGGGTACGAGCAGTACTTC.

This clone came up once. The chain combines TRBV6-1 with TRBJ2-1, with a tentative D call TRBD1 (6 bases). Looked up from germline, CDR1 is MNHNS and CDR2 is SASEGT. V dropped 2 bases and J dropped 4 bases, with 12 bases sitting between them. CDR3 length equals 15 residues. In DNA form, the CDR3 reads TGTGCCAGCAGTGAAAATTGGGGGCGGTACAATGAGCAGTTCTTC. This codes for CASSENWGRYNEQFF.

This chain links TRBV11-2 with TRBJ2-7; 10 nucleotides agree with TRBD2. Germline V gene sequence: CDR1 SGHAT, CDR2 FQNNGV. The trim removed 5 bases at V and 4 bases at J, leaving 8 bases unmatched. CDR3 length: 15 amino acids. The DNA for the CDR3 is TGTGCCAGCAGCCCGACAGCGGGAGGGCCTTACGAGCAGTACTTC. Its translation: CASSPTAGGPYEQYF.

This clone is medium-sized within its sample. This sequence joins TRBV14 and TRBJ1-2, with a possible D match to TRBD1 (5 bases). Trimming took 0 bases from V and 4 from J, leaving 18 bases between them. Germline assignment: CDR1 SGHDN and CDR2 FVKESK. This CDR3 contains 17 residues. The CDR3 DNA sequence: TGTGCCAGCAGCCAAGATCGAGTAGGGACCCTCTTCTATGGCTACACCTTC. It is translated as CASSQDRVGTLFYGYTF. Combining the CDR3 with reference TRBV14 and TRBJ1-2 gives the whole variable domain EAGVTQFPSHSVIEKGQTVTLRCDPISGHDNLYWYRRVMGKEIKFLLHFVKESKQDESGMPNNRFLAERTGGTYSTLKVQPAELEDSGVYFCASSQDRVGTLFYGYTFGSGTRLTVV.

This clone has a single count. This chain joins TRBV5-1 and TRBJ2-1, with 7 bases lining up with TRBD1. CDR1 and CDR2 from the germline V gene are SGHRS and YFSETQ. V was clipped by 1 base and J by 4 bases; unmatched bases: 8. The CDR3 sequence is 16 residues long. The CDR3 bases are TGCGCCAGCAGCTTGCGTCGGCAGGGGGTGTACAATGAGCAGTTCTTC. It specifies CASSLRRQGVYNEQFF.

In this sample, this clone turned up a few times. The CDR3: CASRRLAGAYNEQFF. The CDR3 nucleotides read TGTGCCAGCAGAAGACTAGCGGGGGCCTACAATGAGCAGTTCTTC. The V call is TRBV2, the J call TRBJ2-1, with 12 bases fitting TRBD2. After removal of 6 bases from V and 2 bases from J, the junction contained 2 bases not matched to a gene. CDR1 is SNHLY, CDR2 FYNNEI, per germline. The CDR3 covers 15 residues.

This chain connects TRBV5-1 to TRBJ2-2; D is undetermined. The V gene lost 9 bases and the J gene lost 1 base, with 25 bases spanning the gap. This CDR3 has 18 amino acids. The germline V gene encodes CDR1 SGHRS and CDR2 YFSETQ. The CDR3 is CATYTLAATGQNTGELFF. CDR3 sequence (DNA): TGCGCCACCTATACCCTGGCCGCCACTGGTCAGAACACCGGGGAGCTGTTTTTT.

The chain uses TRBV6-5 and TRBJ2-5, with 12 bases matching TRBD2. The CDR3 runs to 15 residues. The germline gives CDR1 MNHEY, CDR2 SVGAGI. With V trimmed by 6 bases and J by 5 bases, 7 bases remained unmatched. This CDR3 is CASRFLAGGPETQYF. CDR3 coding DNA: TGTGCCAGCAGATTCCTAGCGGGGGGGCCCGAGACCCAGTACTTC.

The V and J genes are TRBV2 and TRBJ1-5; D possibly corresponds to TRBD1 (6 bases). CDR3 length equals 13 residues. Germline V gives CDR1 SNHLY, CDR2 FYNNEI. Trimming took 7 bases from V and 6 from J, leaving 13 bases between them. This chain's CDR3 is CASTEGGGQPQHF. The CDR3 nucleotides read TGTGCCAGCACCGAGGGGGGGGGTCAGCCCCAGCATTTT. Based on the CDR3 plus reference TRBV2 and TRBJ1-5, the full variable domain is EPEVTQTPSHQVTQMGQEVILRCVPISNHLYFYWYRQILGQKVEFLVSFYNNEISEKSEIFDDQFSVERPDGSNFTLKIRSTKLEDSAMYFCASTEGGGQPQHFGDGTRLSIL.

The V and J genes are TRBV5-6 and TRBJ2-5, with unresolved D. Germline values: CDR1 SGHDT, CDR2 YYEEEE. The CDR3 is 13 residues long. Trimming took 4 bases from V and 0 from J, leaving 7 bases between them. As DNA, the CDR3 is TGTGCCAGCAGCCCCTTGTACCAAGAGACCCAGTACTTC. Its translation is CASSPLYQETQYF.